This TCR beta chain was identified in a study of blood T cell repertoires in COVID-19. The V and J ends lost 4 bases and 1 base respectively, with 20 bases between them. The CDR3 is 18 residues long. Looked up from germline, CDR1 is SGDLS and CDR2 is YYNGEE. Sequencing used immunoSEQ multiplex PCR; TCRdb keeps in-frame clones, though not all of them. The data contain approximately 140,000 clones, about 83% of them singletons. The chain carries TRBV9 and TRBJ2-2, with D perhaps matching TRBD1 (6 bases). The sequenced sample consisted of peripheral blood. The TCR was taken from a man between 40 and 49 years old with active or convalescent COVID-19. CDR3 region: CASSNSLDRSRNTGELFF. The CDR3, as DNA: TGTGCCAGCAGCAACTCCCTGGACAGAAGTAGGAACACCGGGGAGCTGTTTTTT.